A selection of T cell receptor beta chains follows, all from one sample in a study of CD8 T cells in Susac syndrome. TCRdb called the immunoSEQ multiplex PCR reads again in MiXCR, with one record for every CDR3 protein. Here the sample spans approximately 180,000 distinct CDR3 sequences, under 97% being singletons. Input material: CD4+ T cells from PBMCs. The receptors come from a human donor with multiple sclerosis. Both conserved end residues are part of each CDR3. D genes are given only for firm matches. The listing skips clone size in some rows; elsewhere it reads once, few, many or a size class.

j_call | d_call | v_call | clone_size | cdr3_nt | cdr3_aa
TRBJ1-6 | TRBD1 | TRBV4-2 | . | TGTGCCAGCAGCCAGGGGGACAGGAACTATAATTCACCCCTCCACTTT | CASSQGDRNYNSPLHF
TRBJ2-3 | . | TRBV30 | . | TGCTCGGGCAGCGAGATTCACACAGATACGCAGTATTTT | CSGSEIHTDTQYF
TRBJ1-5 | . | TRBV12-3/TRBV12-4 | . | TGTGCCAGCAGCACACAGGGTCCCTGGTCCCAGCATTTT | CASSTQGPWSQHF
TRBJ1-1 | . | TRBV9 | . | TGTGCCAGCAGCATGGACTTGGCGTCTGAAGCTTTCTTT | CASSMDLASEAFF
TRBJ2-7 | . | TRBV5-6 | once | TGTGCCAGCAGCCGCATAGCCTACGAGCAGTACTTC | CASSRIAYEQYF
TRBJ1-2 | . | TRBV20-1 | . | TGCAGTGCTTTGGGTGGGGGCTACACCTTC | CSALGGGYTF
TRBJ2-5 | TRBD2 | TRBV20-1 | once | TGCAGTGCTAGAGATCCTAGCGGGGTGGGAGAGACCCAGTACTTC | CSARDPSGVGETQYF
TRBJ2-7 | TRBD1 | TRBV30 | . | TGTGCCTGGAGTGGACAGGGGATCGAGCAGTACTTC | CAWSGQGIEQYF
TRBJ1-2 | TRBD1 | TRBV5-5 | . | TGTGCCAGCAGCTTACAGGGGTTAGGCTATGGCTACACCTTC | CASSLQGLGYGYTF
TRBJ1-2 | . | TRBV20-1 | . | TGCAGTGCCAGAGGGGGGGATGGCTACACCTTC | CSARGGDGYTF
TRBJ1-6 | TRBD1 | TRBV30 | once | TGTGCCTGGAGCTCTCTGGGGACAGGGAATCTGGCCCTCCACTTT | CAWSSLGTGNLALHF
TRBJ2-3 | . | TRBV12-3/TRBV12-4 | few | TGTGCCAGCAGTTTGGGGCAGATCACAGATACGCAGTATTTT | CASSLGQITDTQYF
TRBJ1-6 | TRBD1 | TRBV9 | once | TGTGCCAGCAGCGCACGCCGGGACAGGGGGATTTCACCCCTCCACTTT | CASSARRDRGISPLHF
TRBJ1-5 | . | TRBV2 | . | TGTGCCAGCGGCACATATCAGCCCCAGCATTTT | CASGTYQPQHF
TRBJ2-7 | . | TRBV5-6 | . | TGTGCCAGCAGCCTCGTGTTTCTCGGTTACGAGCAGTACTTC | CASSLVFLGYEQYF
TRBJ1-4 | . | TRBV20-1 | . | TGCAGTGCCACATTAGGCGGGGTTAATGAAAAACTGTTTTTT | CSATLGGVNEKLFF
TRBJ2-2 | TRBD1 | TRBV10-3 | . | TGTGCCACCGGGACAGGGCGCACCGGGGAGCTGTTTTTT | CATGTGRTGELFF
TRBJ2-7 | . | TRBV29-1 | . | TGCAGCGCCAGCCTTGGGGCCTACGAGCAGTACTTC | CSASLGAYEQYF
TRBJ1-2 | . | TRBV28 | . | TGTGCCAGCAGCCCGGGGTATGGCTACACCTTC | CASSPGYGYTF
TRBJ2-1 | . | TRBV29-1 | . | TGCAGCGTTGCCAAGAACAATGAGCAGTTCTTC | CSVAKNNEQFF
TRBJ2-7 | TRBD2 | TRBV30 | . | TGTGCCTGGAGTCTGGGACTAGCGGGGGGGTTTCGCGAGCAGTACTTC | CAWSLGLAGGFREQYF
TRBJ2-1 | . | TRBV7-9 | once | TGTGCCAGCAGCTTAGCTAGTTTCGGTGAGCAGTTCTTC | CASSLASFGEQFF
TRBJ2-5 | . | TRBV30 | . | TGTGCCTGGAGTGTACGTAGAACAGTCGGAGAGACCCAGTACTTC | CAWSVRRTVGETQYF
TRBJ1-2 | . | TRBV4-3 | . | TGCGCCAGCAGCCCTGGCGTGGCAAACTTAGATGGCTACACCTTC | CASSPGVANLDGYTF
TRBJ2-1 | TRBD2 | TRBV19 | . | TGTGCCGTGGGCGGGGGTTGGGACAATGAGCAGTTCTTC | CAVGGGWDNEQFF
TRBJ2-1 | TRBD2 | TRBV30 | once | TGTGCCTGGAGCCCCGCGGGGGGGATCACCTACAATGAGCAGTTCTTC | CAWSPAGGITYNEQFF
TRBJ2-3 | . | TRBV6-1 | . | TGTGCCAGCAGTCCAGACCCAGGGAGGAGCACAGATACGCAGTATTTT | CASSPDPGRSTDTQYF
TRBJ2-1 | TRBD2 | TRBV4-2 | . | TGTGCCAGCAGCCAAGGTGGAGGTAGCGGGGTTTACAATGAGCAGTTCTTC | CASSQGGGSGVYNEQFF
TRBJ2-3 | . | TRBV9 | . | TGTGCCAGCAGCGGACCTAAGGGAGGCCGCACAGATACGCAGTATTTT | CASSGPKGGRTDTQYF
TRBJ2-2 | TRBD2 | TRBV29-1 | . | TGCAGCGGCATAGTCGGCGGGGGGGCCTCCACCGGGGAGCTGTTTTTT | CSGIVGGGASTGELFF
TRBJ2-7 | . | TRBV20-1 | . | TGCAGTGCTAGGGCCACTTACTCCTACGAGCAGTACTTC | CSARATYSYEQYF
TRBJ1-1 | . | TRBV5-4 | . | TGTGCCAGCTTCCAGACAGGAGGGGCTGAAGCTTTCTTT | CASFQTGGAEAFF
TRBJ1-2 | . | TRBV25-1 | . | TGTGCCAGCAGTCCCATGGCGGACTATGGCTACACCTTC | CASSPMADYGYTF
TRBJ2-5 | . | TRBV7-2 | once | TGTGCCAGCAGCTTAGTACCGGCGACCCAGTACTTC | CASSLVPATQYF
TRBJ2-5 | . | TRBV19 | . | TGTGCCAGTAGTCAACGGGGGCTCGGAGAGACCCAGTACTTC | CASSQRGLGETQYF
TRBJ2-7 | . | TRBV29-1 | once | TGCAGCGTTAAAGACGAATTCGGGGGTCCCTACGAGCAGTACTTC | CSVKDEFGGPYEQYF